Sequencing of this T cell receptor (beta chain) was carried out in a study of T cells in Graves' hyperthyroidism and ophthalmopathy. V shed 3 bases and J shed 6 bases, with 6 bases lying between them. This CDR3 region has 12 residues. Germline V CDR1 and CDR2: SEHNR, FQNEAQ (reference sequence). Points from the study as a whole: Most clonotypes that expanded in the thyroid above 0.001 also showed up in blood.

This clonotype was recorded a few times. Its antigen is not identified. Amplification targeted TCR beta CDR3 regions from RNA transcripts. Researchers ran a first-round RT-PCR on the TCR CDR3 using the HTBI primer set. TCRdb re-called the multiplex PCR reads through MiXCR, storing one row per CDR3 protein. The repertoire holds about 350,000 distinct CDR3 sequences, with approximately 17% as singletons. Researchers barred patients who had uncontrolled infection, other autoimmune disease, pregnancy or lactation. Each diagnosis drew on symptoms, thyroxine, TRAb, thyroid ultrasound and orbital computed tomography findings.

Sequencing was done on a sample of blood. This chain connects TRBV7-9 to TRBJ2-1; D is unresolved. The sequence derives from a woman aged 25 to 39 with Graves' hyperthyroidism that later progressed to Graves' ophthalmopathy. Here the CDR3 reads CASSFDINEQFF. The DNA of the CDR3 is TGTGCCAGCAGCTTTGATATCAATGAGCAGTTCTTC.